A selection of T cell receptor beta chains follows, all from one sample in a study of T cell responses to AZD1222 COVID-19 vaccine. Some clones are missing from TCRdb's copy, which holds only in-frame ones; the method was immunoSEQ multiplex PCR. This sample has around 150,000 clones, with around 91% found just once. Sequencing used peripheral blood, obtained 28 days after the second AZD1222 dose. The receptors stem from an adult who received the AZD1222 COVID-19 vaccine. The conserved cysteine and the conserved F or W are not part of the CDR3 here.

CDR3,V,length,J
ASSPRQGYTDTQY,TRBV3-1/TRBV3-2,13,TRBJ2-3
ASSLEGYNSPLH,TRBV7-9,12,TRBJ1-6
ASSPQLAGGRNEQF,TRBV18,14,TRBJ2-1
ASSTNQYEQY,TRBV6-5,10,TRBJ2-7
ATSRDMAGLLHTQY,TRBV15,14,TRBJ2-3
ASSFRVSGANVLT,TRBV7-9,13,TRBJ2-6
ASSLGAPNTEAF,TRBV11-1,12,TRBJ1-1
ASSLEGVWGRTNYGYT,TRBV7-6,16,TRBJ1-2
ASSRDSQAYEQY,TRBV6-5,12,TRBJ2-7
ASSPHDRVAQF,TRBV7-3,11,TRBJ2-1
ASSDSMNTEAF,TRBV11-3,11,TRBJ1-1
ASSVQSSYNSPLH,TRBV9,13,TRBJ1-6
AASGPGGTDTQY,TRBV28,12,TRBJ2-3
ASIEQGSNQPQH,TRBV28,12,TRBJ1-5
ASSDDGYYEQY,TRBV6-1,11,TRBJ2-7
ASSQSTSGALQETQY,TRBV4-2,15,TRBJ2-5
ARTGDVTGFGYT,TRBV30,12,TRBJ1-2
SVQDRSRGEKLF,TRBV29-1,12,TRBJ1-4
ASSQVPGTQY,TRBV14,10,TRBJ2-3
ASSPETSSRWETQY,TRBV18,14,TRBJ2-5
ASSPVGTGRRNGYT,TRBV4-1,14,TRBJ1-2
ASQAEGDYNSPLH,TRBV2,13,TRBJ1-6
ASSPWTGGNYGYT,TRBV5-4,13,TRBJ1-2
ASSEAFGGGNEKLF,TRBV2,14,TRBJ1-4
ASSLVRGPSVISPLH,TRBV5-4,15,TRBJ1-6
ASSQGRRNGYT,TRBV3-1/TRBV3-2,11,TRBJ1-2
ASSSTGGDSPLH,TRBV5-1,12,TRBJ1-6
ASSVFTGELF,TRBV2,10,TRBJ2-2
ASSLSSAGQGLYEQY,TRBV28,15,TRBJ2-7
ASSSRQGSYEQY,TRBV27,12,TRBJ2-7
ASSTEQGTRAF,TRBV5-1,11,TRBJ2-1
ASSPSGPGGGSNYGYT,TRBV13,16,TRBJ1-2
ASSPGLLAKNIQY,TRBV6-2/TRBV6-3,13,TRBJ2-4
ASSERTGGSLGQPQH,TRBV2,15,TRBJ1-5
ASSLLAGAITGELF,TRBV11-2,14,TRBJ2-2
ASSHRSAPLENSPLH,TRBV4-1,15,TRBJ1-6
ASSWGQGAGKPQH,TRBV28,13,TRBJ1-5
ASSFYSGVSYEQY,TRBV28,13,TRBJ2-7
ASSARPDTQY,TRBV11-3,10,TRBJ2-3
ASSPPGSRYGYT,TRBV27,12,TRBJ1-2
ASSLEVAGGPRVETQY,TRBV5-5,16,TRBJ2-5
ASSYKELGPQH,TRBV6-2/TRBV6-3,11,TRBJ1-5